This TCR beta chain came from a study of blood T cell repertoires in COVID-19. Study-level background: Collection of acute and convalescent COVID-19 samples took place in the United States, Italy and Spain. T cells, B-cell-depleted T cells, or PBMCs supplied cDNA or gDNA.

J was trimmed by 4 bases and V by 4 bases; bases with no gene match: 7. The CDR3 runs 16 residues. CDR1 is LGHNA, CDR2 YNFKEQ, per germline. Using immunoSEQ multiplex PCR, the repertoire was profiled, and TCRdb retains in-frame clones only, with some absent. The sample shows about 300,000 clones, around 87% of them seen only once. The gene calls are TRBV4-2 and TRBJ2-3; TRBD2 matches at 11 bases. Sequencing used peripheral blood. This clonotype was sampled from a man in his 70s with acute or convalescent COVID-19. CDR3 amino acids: CASSRNLAGGPDTQYF. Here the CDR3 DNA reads TGTGCCAGCAGCCGCAACTTAGCGGGAGGGCCAGATACGCAGTATTTT.